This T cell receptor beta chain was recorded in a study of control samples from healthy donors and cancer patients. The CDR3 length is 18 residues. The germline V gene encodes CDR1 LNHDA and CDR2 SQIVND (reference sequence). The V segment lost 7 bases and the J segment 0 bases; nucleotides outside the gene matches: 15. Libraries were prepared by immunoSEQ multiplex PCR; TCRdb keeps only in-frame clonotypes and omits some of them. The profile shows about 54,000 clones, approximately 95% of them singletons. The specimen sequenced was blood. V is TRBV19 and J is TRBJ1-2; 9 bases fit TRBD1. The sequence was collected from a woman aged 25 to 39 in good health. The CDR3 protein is CASTHSRDRDLANYGYTF. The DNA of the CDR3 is TGTGCCAGTACCCATAGTCGGGACAGGGACTTAGCTAACTATGGCTACACCTTC. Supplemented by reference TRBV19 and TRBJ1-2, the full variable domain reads DGGITQSPKYLFRKEGQNVTLSCEQNLNHDAMYWYRQDPGQGLRLIYYSQIVNDFQKGDIAEGYSVSREKKESFPLTVTSAQKNPTAFYLCASTHSRDRDLANYGYTFGSGTRLTVV.